There are a few counts of the clone carrying this T cell receptor beta chain. Its antigen is not identified. Repertoires were generated with immunoSEQ multiplex PCR, while TCRdb's copy carries only in-frame clones and drops some. This table has some 87,000 clones, around 87% appearing once. Germline V lookup: CDR1 MGHDK, CDR2 SYGVNS. The V segment lost 6 bases and the J segment 4 bases; nucleotides outside the gene matches: 5. The CDR3 loop spans 14 amino acids. The source of the sample is a study of T cell responses to AZD1222 COVID-19 vaccine. Overall study context: Investigators merged groups given second doses at roughly 4 or roughly 12 weeks. Notes on the study in general: Across the whole spike, CD4 TCRs peaked at regions 160-218 and 743-854. The donor group comprised mostly white British people and more females; the analysis possibly underestimated clonal diversity. Breadth and depth of Spike-specific TCRs rose after two AZD1222 doses.

Sequencing used peripheral blood, obtained on day 0 of AZD1222 vaccination. V usage is TRBV25-1 and J usage is TRBJ1-3; TRBD1 agrees at 8 bases. The receptor comes from an adult in good health. The CDR3 sequence is CASSPQGVGNTIYF. CDR3 bases: TGTGCCAGCAGCCCACAGGGGGTCGGAAACACCATATATTTT.